This is a list of T cell receptor beta chains from one sample in a study of CD8+CD57+ T cells in acquired aplastic anemia. TCRdb re-called the reads with MiXCR, one entry per CDR3 protein. The table shows about 160,000 distinct CDR3 sequences, with around half occurring only once. Sequences were obtained from sorted CD4+, CD8+, or CD8+CD57+ T cells (not recorded which) from PBMCs. The receptor set was obtained from a human donor with aplastic anemia. CDR3s include the opening cysteine and the closing phenylalanine or tryptophan. Size is stated for part of the rows, as once, few or many counts, or as a class when the clone is expanded.

V gene: TRBV2
clone size: -
J gene: TRBJ1-1
CDR3 protein: CASSRDGQNTEAFF

V gene: TRBV20-1
clone size: many
J gene: TRBJ2-5
CDR3 protein: CSARDGGRDPKETQYF

V gene: TRBV20-1
clone size: many
J gene: TRBJ1-1
CDR3 protein: CSAARNRDARVDRAEAFF

V gene: TRBV2
clone size: -
J gene: TRBJ2-3
CDR3 protein: CASRARGGPGDTQYF

V gene: TRBV24-1
clone size: -
J gene: TRBJ2-2
CDR3 protein: CATSDGDRGITGELFF

V gene: TRBV6-1
clone size: many
J gene: TRBJ2-7
CDR3 protein: CASSPLAGGTYEQYF

V gene: TRBV10-3
clone size: -
J gene: TRBJ2-7
CDR3 protein: CAISDPGQGIYEQYF

V gene: TRBV24-1
clone size: -
J gene: TRBJ2-7
CDR3 protein: CATSGLGPYEQYF

V gene: TRBV6-5
clone size: many
J gene: TRBJ2-7
CDR3 protein: CASSYSVVVGPQYF

V gene: TRBV7-9
clone size: -
J gene: TRBJ2-3
CDR3 protein: CASSLSPESSTDTQYF

V gene: TRBV7-3
clone size: few
J gene: TRBJ2-2
CDR3 protein: CASSLTSGELFF

V gene: TRBV19
clone size: many
J gene: TRBJ1-5
CDR3 protein: CATMTGLQPQHF

V gene: TRBV7-9
clone size: -
J gene: TRBJ2-3
CDR3 protein: CASIKATDTQYF

V gene: TRBV24-1
clone size: -
J gene: TRBJ1-2
CDR3 protein: CASSPTELYGYTF

V gene: TRBV11-2
clone size: -
J gene: TRBJ1-1
CDR3 protein: CASSVTPDLTDTEAFF

V gene: TRBV29-1
clone size: once
J gene: TRBJ1-2
CDR3 protein: CSAPGQGGGYTF